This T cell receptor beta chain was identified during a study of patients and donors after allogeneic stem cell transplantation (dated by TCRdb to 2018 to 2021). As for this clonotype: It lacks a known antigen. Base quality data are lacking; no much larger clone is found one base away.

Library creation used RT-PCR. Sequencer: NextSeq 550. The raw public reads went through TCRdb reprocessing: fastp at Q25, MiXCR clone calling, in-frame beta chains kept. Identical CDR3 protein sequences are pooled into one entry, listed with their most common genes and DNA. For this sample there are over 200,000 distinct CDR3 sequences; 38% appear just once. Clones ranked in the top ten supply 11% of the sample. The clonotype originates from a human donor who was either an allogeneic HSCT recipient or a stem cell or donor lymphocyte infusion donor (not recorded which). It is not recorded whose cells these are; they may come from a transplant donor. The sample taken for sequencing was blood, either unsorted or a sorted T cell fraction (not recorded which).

The DNA reads as follows: TGCGCCAGCAGGTCCCGGGACAACAATCAGCCCCAGCATTTT. It translates to CASRSRDNNQPQHF. The rearrangement joined TRBV5-1 to TRBJ1-5, and possibly TRBD1, on 6 matching bases. V is reduced by 5 bases and J by 3 bases, leaving a spacing of 12 bases between them. For CDR1 and CDR2, the germline V gene lists SGHRS and YFSETQ. From cysteine to phenylalanine, the CDR3 is 14 amino acids long. The CDR3 DNA has 42 bases and is translated from base 1.